This TCR beta chain was profiled in a study of shared T cell receptors in the human thymus. The protocol was immunoSEQ multiplex PCR, while the TCRdb copy is restricted to in-frame clones and leaves out a portion. The table shows 500,000 to 550,000 clones, with around 78% occurring only once. From germline, CDR1 is LNHDA and CDR2 SQIVND (reference sequence). The CDR3 extends over 16 amino acids. With 4 bases clipped from V and 4 bases from J, the junction kept 4 bases outside the gene matches. This sample also appeared in a second study, on human thymus T cells. From that second work: Corrective heart surgery yielded resections, and these provided the thymus tissue. Among thymic and blood repertoires, usage of V and J genes appeared biased.

The sequenced material came from thymocytes. The TCR sequence derives from a boy in the first two years of life with a congenital heart defect. This sequence joins TRBV19 and TRBJ2-5, with 15 bases lining up with TRBD2. The CDR3 spells CASSTGLAGGRETQYF. In DNA, the CDR3 is TGTGCCAGTAGTACAGGACTAGCGGGAGGGCGAGAGACCCAGTACTTC.